This TCR beta chain stems from a study of T cell repertoires in cytomegalovirus infection. For the study at large: Recently identified HLA-C-restricted CMV epitopes and well-studied HLA-B-restricted CMV epitopes were used by the study. In public TCR beta signatures, there were indications of both CMV infection and matching HLA type. Study-wide points: Clonotypes of TCR beta that were HLA-C-restricted and CMV-specific dominated the ex vivo response.

TCRdb re-derived calls from the reads in MiXCR, one entry per CDR3 protein. The sample shows under 200,000 distinct CDR3 sequences, about a fifth of them seen only once. This clonotype was detected a few times. Antigen: not known. With 5 bases clipped from V and 1 base from J, the junction kept 9 bases outside the gene matches. This CDR3 has 16 amino acids. The germline CDR1 and CDR2 sequences are SEHNR and FQNEAQ (reference sequence). The chain is built from TRBV7-9 and TRBJ2-5; 8 positions agree with TRBD1. The receptor was derived from a human donor in good health (CMV status not recorded). Some clones in this sample may be carry-over from other donors' samples. The specimen comprised CD8+ T cells from cultured PBMCs, sampled from culture after CMV antigen stimulation. The CDR3 loop reads CASSPRQGPTQETQYF. DNA for the CDR3: TGTGCCAGCAGCCCTCGACAGGGGCCGACCCAAGAGACCCAGTACTTC.